Following are 8 T cell receptor beta chains from one sample sequenced in a study of blood T cell repertoires in COVID-19. The table came from immunoSEQ multiplex PCR; TCRdb's copy has only in-frame clones and leaves some out. The sample includes roughly 250,000 clones, 85% of them seen just once. The specimen was peripheral blood. The source of these receptors is a woman aged 60-75 years with active or convalescent COVID-19.

CDR3 in amino acids: CSVEDPGLAGPNEQFF. The CDR3 region has the DNA TGCAGCGTTGAAGACCCGGGACTAGCGGGACCCAATGAGCAGTTCTTC. The gene calls are TRBV29-1 and TRBJ2-1, with 13 bases that match TRBD2. Germline CDR1 SQVTM, CDR2 ANQGSEA. The CDR3 covers 16 residues. V lost 0 bases, J lost 6 bases, and 5 bases stayed unmatched.

The gene calls are TRBV9 and TRBJ2-1, with 8 bases that match TRBD2. The CDR3 contains 15 residues. Trimming cost V 4 bases and J 5 bases; bases outside gene matches: 8. Germline-derived CDR1 and CDR2 are SGDLS and YYNGEE. The CDR3 is CASSPRGGSNNEQFF. The CDR3 nucleotides are TGTGCCAGCAGCCCCCGGGGGGGTAGTAACAATGAGCAGTTCTTC.

CDR3 loop: CASSWGLAGYEQYV. The CDR3 DNA sequence: TGTGCCAGCAGCTGGGGACTAGCGGGGTACGAGCAGTACGTC. The chain links TRBV5-6 to TRBJ2-7; the match to TRBD2 covers 13 bases. After removal of 3 bases from V and 4 bases from J, the junction contained 1 base not matched to a gene. CDR3 length: 14 residues. CDR1 and CDR2 (germline): SGHDT, YYEEEE.

The chain carries TRBV21-1 and TRBJ2-1; the table's D call of TRBD2 was not tested on the DNA. TRBV21-1 is an annotated pseudogene. The CDR3 has 16 amino acids. The CDR3 spells CASSNLGGGHYNEQFF. The CDR3, as DNA: TGTGCCAGCAGCAATTTAGGCGGGGGGCACTACAATGAGCAGTTCTTC.

The rearrangement links TRBV28 to TRBJ1-6; 7 bases match TRBD1. The germline V gene encodes CDR1 MDHEN and CDR2 SYDVKM. V lost 6 bases to trimming and J lost 10 bases; unmatched junction nucleotides: 9. The CDR3 consists of 14 residues. This CDR3 is CASSSGTVGSPLHF. In nucleotides, the CDR3 is TGTGCCAGCAGCTCTGGGACAGTCGGGTCACCCCTCCACTTT.

This chain joins TRBV12-5 and TRBJ1-1; no clear D. This CDR3 contains 13 residues. Germline-derived CDR1 and CDR2 are LGHNT and FRNRAP. V shed 2 bases and J shed 11 bases, with 15 bases lying between them. The CDR3 DNA sequence: TGTGCTAGTGGTTTGTCCGGGGAGTATGGGGCTTTCTTT. Amino acids: CASGLSGEYGAFF.

The rearrangement links TRBV13 to TRBJ2-7; 9 bases agree with TRBD1. The CDR3 loop spans 17 amino acids. V lost 5 bases and J lost 2; bases outside the gene matches: 13. Germline assignment: CDR1 PRHDT and CDR2 FYEKMQ (reference sequence). Written as DNA, the CDR3 is TGTGCCAGCAGCATATACCGACAGGGGGGCGCAGCCTACGAGCAGTACTTC. Protein: CASSIYRQGGAAYEQYF. Combining the CDR3 with reference TRBV13 and TRBJ2-7 gives the whole variable domain AAGVIQSPRHLIKEKRETATLKCYPIPRHDTVYWYQQGPGQDPQFLISFYEKMQSDKGSIPDRFSAQQFSDYHSELNMSSLELGDSALYFCASSIYRQGGAAYEQYFGPGTRLTVT.

This chain joins TRBV6-1 and TRBJ1-1; D unresolved. The germline V gene encodes CDR1 MNHNS and CDR2 SASEGT. The CDR3 contains 14 residues. V was clipped by 0 bases and J by 3 bases, with 8 bases between them. The CDR3 sequence is CASSEASVDTEAFF. DNA for the CDR3: TGTGCCAGCAGTGAAGCCAGCGTCGACACTGAAGCTTTCTTT.